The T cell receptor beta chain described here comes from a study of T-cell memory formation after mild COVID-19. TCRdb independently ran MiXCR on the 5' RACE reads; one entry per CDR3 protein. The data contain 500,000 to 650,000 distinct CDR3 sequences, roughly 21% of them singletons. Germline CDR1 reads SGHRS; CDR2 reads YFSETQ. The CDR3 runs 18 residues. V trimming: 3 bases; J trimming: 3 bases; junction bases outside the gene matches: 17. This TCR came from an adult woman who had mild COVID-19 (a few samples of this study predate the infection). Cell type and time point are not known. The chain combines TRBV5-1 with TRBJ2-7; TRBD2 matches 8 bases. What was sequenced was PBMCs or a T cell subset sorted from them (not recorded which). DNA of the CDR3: TGCGCCAGCAGCTGGGAGGGAACCGGGCTAGCGGGCGGCTACGAGCAGTACTTC. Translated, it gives CASSWEGTGLAGGYEQYF.